Listed here are 29 T cell receptor beta chains from one sample, sequenced in a study of T cell repertoires in cytomegalovirus infection. Their antigens remain unidentified. Via MiXCR, TCRdb re-called the reads, giving one row per CDR3 protein. The data show some 940,000 distinct CDR3 sequences, approximately 31% seen once. The specimen comprised cultured CD8+ T cells from PBMCs, sampled from culture after CMV antigen stimulation. These receptors were taken from a human donor in good health (CMV status not recorded). Some clones in this sample may be carry-over from other donors' samples.

This clonotype was seen a few times. The chain has TRBV12-3 or TRBV12-4 and TRBJ2-5; D is unclear. V dropped 3 bases and J dropped 5 bases, with 10 bases sitting between them. The CDR3 totals 13 residues. The CDR3, as DNA: TGTGCCAGCAGTTTTAGCAGTATGGAGACCCAGTACTTC. Translation gives CASSFSSMETQYF.

This clonotype appeared a few times. The gene calls are TRBV7-9 and TRBJ1-1; possibly TRBD1 for D (6 bases). Germline-derived CDR1 and CDR2 are SEHNR and FQNEAQ (reference sequence). This CDR3 region has 12 residues. Trimming cost V 8 bases and J 1 base, with 8 bases left between them. The CDR3 protein is CASGQQNTEAFF. The CDR3 nucleotides read TGTGCCAGCGGACAGCAGAACACTGAAGCTTTCTTT.

The chain couples TRBV29-1 to TRBJ1-2, with a tentative D call TRBD1 (6 bases). The germline V and J ends were trimmed by 2 bases and 2 bases, with 15 bases remaining between them. The CDR3 spans 15 residues. In germline, CDR1 is SQVTM, CDR2 ANQGSEA. The CDR3, as DNA: TGCAGCGTTGAACACGACAGGACCCCGAACTATGGCTACACCTTC. Translated: CSVEHDRTPNYGYTF.

This clonotype was seen a handful of times. The V call is TRBV6-6, the J call TRBJ2-7; 8 bases are shared with TRBD1. V dropped 7 bases and J dropped 6; count of bases not matched to a gene: 17. The germline V gene has CDR1 MNHNY and CDR2 SVGAGI (reference sequence). The CDR3 sequence is 16 residues long. The CDR3: CASTLNPGGHYGEQYF. In nucleotides, the CDR3 is TGTGCCAGCACTCTGAACCCAGGGGGCCATTACGGCGAGCAGTACTTC.

This chain connects TRBV25-1 to TRBJ2-5; D call uncertain. From germline, CDR1 is MGHDK and CDR2 SYGVNS. V was shortened by 4 bases and J by 5 bases, with 11 bases between the two germline ends. The CDR3 spans 13 residues. The CDR3 loop is CASSGAAWETQYF. The CDR3 nucleotides read TGTGCCAGCAGTGGTGCCGCCTGGGAGACCCAGTACTTC.

This clonotype was picked up a small number of times. The V call is TRBV2, the J call TRBJ1-1; no clear D gene. The length of the CDR3 is 19 residues. V lost 3 bases to trimming and J lost 1 base, with 24 bases between them. Per the germline V gene, CDR1 is SNHLY and CDR2 is FYNNEI. CDR3 region: CASSESSPGMGIRNTEAFF. CDR3 nucleotides: TGTGCCAGCAGTGAGTCGTCTCCGGGAATGGGGATCCGGAACACTGAAGCTTTCTTT.

This clonotype has at least ten counts. V usage is TRBV7-8 and J usage is TRBJ1-5; D perhaps matches TRBD1 (5 bases). Germline V gives CDR1 SGHVS, CDR2 FQNEAQ. This CDR3 contains 15 residues. The ends were cut back, 4 bases at V and 2 bases at J, with 12 bases in the middle. Here the CDR3 reads CASSSGGVGNQPQHF. The CDR3 DNA follows: TGTGCCAGCAGCTCCGGAGGGGTGGGCAATCAGCCCCAGCATTTT.

The sample holds many counts of this clonotype. The V call is TRBV7-9, the J call TRBJ2-5; D remains unclear. Germline values: CDR1 SEHNR, CDR2 FQNEAQ (reference sequence). Trimming removed 1 base from V and 1 base from J, with 4 bases in between. The CDR3 is 13 amino acids. The CDR3, as DNA: TGTGCCAGCAGCTTAGAAATCCAAGAGACCCAGTACTTC. Its translation: CASSLEIQETQYF.

V gene TRBV15 combines with J gene TRBJ2-6; D is uncertain. V shed 4 bases and J shed 4 bases, with 17 bases lying between them. This CDR3 has 17 amino acids. Germline CDR1 LNHNV, CDR2 YYDKDF (reference sequence). DNA of the CDR3: TGTGCCACCAGCACCCCACTGTTGGGATCCGGGGCCAACGTCCTGACTTTC. This translates into CATSTPLLGSGANVLTF.

The table lists this clonotype with many counts. The CDR3 sequence is CASNHWALARDNEQFF. As DNA, the CDR3 is TGTGCCAGCAACCATTGGGCCCTTGCCCGGGACAATGAGCAGTTCTTC. This chain connects TRBV6-1 to TRBJ2-1; D is undetermined. V lost 7 bases and J 5 bases, leaving 21 bases between the germline ends. Germline values: CDR1 MNHNS, CDR2 SASEGT. The CDR3 consists of 16 residues.

In this sample, this clonotype turned up many times. The rearrangement links TRBV11-1 to TRBJ2-7; D not resolved. The CDR3 contains 15 residues. Germline CDR1 and CDR2: SGHAT and FQDESV (reference sequence). The V end lost 0 bases, the J end lost 3 bases, and 12 bases lay between the germline ends. This CDR3 reads CASSLASWGYYEQYV. In DNA, the CDR3 is TGTGCCAGCAGCTTAGCTTCATGGGGTTACTACGAGCAGTACGTC.

Of note for this clonotype: One junction end does not reproduce the germline sequence, and a read error may be involved. This sequence joins TRBV7-6 and TRBJ2-5; the match to TRBD2 covers 7 bases. The CDR3 loop spans 16 amino acids. The V gene's germline CDR1 is SGHVS and CDR2 FNYEAQ. CDR3 nucleotides: TGTGTCAGCAACTCGTGGGGGGGTCCGGGCCAAGAGACCCAGTACTTC. Translating gives CVSNSWGGPGQETQYF. The whole variable domain, filled in from reference TRBV7-6 and TRBJ2-5, reads GAGVSQSPRYKVTKRGQDVALRCDPISGHVSLYWYRQALGQGPEFLTYFNYEAQQDKSGLPNDRFSAERPEGSISTLTIQRTEQRDSAMYRCVSNSWGGPGQETQYFGPGTRLLVL.

The CDR3 coding sequence is TGCGCCAGCAGCTTGGAGGACAGCCACAATGAGCAGTTCTTC. Translation: CASSLEDSHNEQFF. The chain is built from TRBV5-1 and TRBJ2-1, with D possibly TRBD1 on 6 matching bases. The V gene's germline CDR1 is SGHRS and CDR2 YFSETQ. Trimming stripped 0 bases from V and 5 bases from J, with 9 bases between. This CDR3 is 14 amino acids long.

The V gene is TRBV11-3, the J gene TRBJ1-1; TRBD1 agrees at 9 bases. CDR3 length: 15 amino acids. Trimming took 5 bases from V and 3 from J; bases not matched to a gene: 7. Germline loops: CDR1 SGHNT, CDR2 YENEEA. DNA for the CDR3: TGTGCCAGCAGCACTGGGACAGGGTTGGACACTGAAGCTTTCTTT. Encoded protein: CASSTGTGLDTEAFF.

There are a few counts of this clonotype. The V call is TRBV4-1, the J call TRBJ1-5; maybe TRBD1 (5 bases). V was shortened by 5 bases and J by 5 bases, with 16 bases between the two germline ends. Germline V gives CDR1 MGHRA, CDR2 YSYEKL. The CDR3 covers 15 residues. Written as DNA, the CDR3 is TGCGCCAGCAGCACCCGGGACTCCTTTTATCAGCCCCAGCATTTT. This encodes CASSTRDSFYQPQHF.

Only a few counts were recorded for this clonotype. This chain joins TRBV7-9 and TRBJ2-7, with 7 bases that match TRBD1. CDR3 length: 17 residues. CDR1 SEHNR and CDR2 FQNEAQ come from the germline V gene (reference sequence). The V gene end was trimmed by 5 bases and the J gene end by 2 bases; junction bases not matched to a gene: 15. The CDR3 region is CASSTKGRGTAPYEQYF. The CDR3 region has the DNA TGTGCCAGCAGCACCAAGGGTCGAGGGACAGCACCCTACGAGCAGTACTTC.

This chain joins TRBV6-1 and TRBJ2-2; D may be TRBD1 or TRBD2 (6 bases each). The ends were cut back, 5 bases at V and 7 bases at J, with 20 bases in the middle. From germline, CDR1 is MNHNS and CDR2 SASEGT. CDR3 size: 16 residues. CDR3 amino acids: CASSTIRGGTDGELFF. DNA for the CDR3: TGTGCCAGCAGTACCATCCGAGGGGGGACGGACGGGGAGCTGTTTTTT.

The rearrangement links TRBV12-3 or TRBV12-4 to TRBJ1-1; D may be TRBD1 (5 bases). This CDR3 has 13 residues. V lost 6 bases and J 3 bases, leaving 11 bases between the germline ends. In DNA form, the CDR3 reads TGTGCCAGCAGGGCGGACACGGACACTGAAGCTTTCTTT. Residues: CASRADTDTEAFF.

This chain links TRBV7-9 with TRBJ2-7; 7 bases match TRBD2. The germline V gene encodes CDR1 SEHNR and CDR2 FQNEAQ (reference sequence). The CDR3 consists of 16 residues. Trimming removed 4 bases from V and 3 bases from J; junction bases left unmatched: 12. The CDR3 here is CASSSWEGKVGYEQYV. CDR3 sequence (DNA): TGTGCCAGCAGCTCCTGGGAGGGGAAGGTGGGCTACGAGCAGTACGTC.

There are a few counts of this clonotype. The V and J genes are TRBV12-3 or TRBV12-4 and TRBJ2-7; 9 bases agree with TRBD2. The CDR3 has 14 residues. The V gene end was trimmed by 5 bases and the J gene end by 7 bases; junction bases not matched to a gene: 9. The CDR3 loop reads CASSDPWRGGEQYF. As DNA, the CDR3 is TGTGCCAGCAGTGACCCTTGGCGGGGGGGAGAGCAGTACTTC.

This clonotype was seen a few times. This rearrangement joins TRBV6-2 or TRBV6-3 to TRBJ1-2, with D uncertain. V was pared by 6 bases and J by 6 bases, with 32 bases between. Germline loops: CDR1 MNHEY, CDR2 SVGEGT. This CDR3 spans 19 amino acids. CDR3 in amino acids: CASRSNNLDNTISDDGYTF. CDR3 nucleotide sequence: TGTGCCAGCAGATCGAACAACCTAGATAATACCATTAGCGACGATGGCTACACCTTC.

This chain joins TRBV20-1 and TRBJ1-1, with D possibly TRBD1 on 5 matching bases. The CDR3 spans 15 residues. In germline, CDR1 is DFQATT, CDR2 SNEGSKA (reference sequence). Trimming removed 0 bases from V and 5 bases from J, with 16 bases in between. The CDR3 is CSARDLRGRGTEAFF. CDR3 in DNA: TGCAGTGCTAGAGATCTCCGGGGCAGAGGTACTGAAGCTTTCTTT.

This sequence joins TRBV7-6 and TRBJ2-5; D perhaps matches TRBD2 (7 bases). Looked up from germline, CDR1 is SGHVS and CDR2 is FNYEAQ. The CDR3 covers 15 residues. The V and J ends lost 1 base and 5 bases respectively, with 14 bases between them. For the CDR3, the DNA is TGTGCCAGCAGCTTAGGCGGCGGGGGCAGGGAGACCCAGTACTTC. This gives the protein CASSLGGGGRETQYF.

The sample holds many counts of this clonotype. This chain uses TRBV7-8 with TRBJ1-6; TRBD1 is a possible D gene (6 bases). The length of the CDR3 is 18 residues. V lost 2 bases, J lost 9 bases, and 23 bases lay in between. CDR1 and CDR2 from the germline V gene are SGHVS and FQNEAQ. CDR3 residues: CASSLINVGNREISPLHF. The CDR3 coding sequence is TGTGCCAGCAGCTTAATCAACGTCGGAAACAGGGAGATTTCACCCCTCCACTTT.

The table lists this clonotype with a few counts. This sequence joins TRBV5-6 and TRBJ2-1; weak D call: TRBD1 (5 bases). The CDR3 totals 15 residues. Germline CDR1 reads SGHDT; CDR2 reads YYEEEE. V shed 2 bases and J shed 6 bases, with 15 bases lying between them. The DNA for the CDR3 is TGTGCCAGCAGCTTTGTATCAGGGCTTGGCAATGAGCAGTTCTTC. Amino acids: CASSFVSGLGNEQFF. Full variable domain (rest looked up from reference TRBV5-6 and TRBJ2-1): DAGVTQSPTHLIKTRGQQVTLRCSPKSGHDTVSWYQQALGQGPQFIFQYYEEEERQRGNFPDRFSGHQFPNYSSELNVNALLLGDSALYLCASSFVSGLGNEQFFGPGTRLTVL.

The V and J genes are TRBV7-6 and TRBJ2-5; D is uncertain. This CDR3 region has 16 residues. V was trimmed by 1 base and J by 5 bases, leaving 17 bases between them. Germline V gene lookup returns CDR1 SGHVS and CDR2 FNYEAQ. CDR3 sequence (DNA): TGTGCCAGCAGCTTAGGAAGCCCCCCGGGCCGGGAGACCCAGTACTTC. Translated: CASSLGSPPGRETQYF.

The chain has TRBV10-3 and TRBJ2-7, with D maybe TRBD2 (5 bases). Per germline, CDR1 ENHRY and CDR2 SYGVKD. Trimming shortened V by 6 bases and J by 3 bases, and 9 bases separated the two germline ends. This CDR3 contains 12 residues. DNA for the CDR3: TGTGCCATCAGAATCCGGGACTACGAGCAGTACTTC. Translating gives CAIRIRDYEQYF.

In this sample, this clonotype turned up many times. This sequence joins TRBV11-3 and TRBJ2-2, with 7 bases fitting TRBD1. CDR1 and CDR2 (germline): SGHNT, YENEEA. This CDR3 is 15 amino acids long. Germline trimming cut 3 bases from V and 2 bases from J; bases unmatched to any gene: 3. For the CDR3, the DNA is TGTGCCAGCAGCTTCCGGGACAGCAACACCGGGGAGCTGTTTTTT. The encoded protein is CASSFRDSNTGELFF.

The chain couples TRBV6-6 to TRBJ1-5, with D possibly TRBD1 on 6 matching bases. V dropped 6 bases and J dropped 6 bases, with 12 bases sitting between them. The CDR3 sequence is 13 residues long. CDR1 and CDR2 (germline): MNHNY, SVGAGI (reference sequence). CDR3 bases: TGTGCCAGCAGGCCAGGGGCTGGTCAGCCCCAGCATTTT. It specifies CASRPGAGQPQHF.